This TCR beta chain originates from a study of vaccination and CD4 T cells after COVID-19. Study in general: Convalescent cases consisted of six males and four females, of whom two were Hispanic. Collection of post-COVID samples occurred a median about 98 days after diagnosis, spanning a range of 35 to 161.

The study's findings and limits: Reactive clone data from convalescent patients indicated a median of about 90% appearing only post-vaccination.

After removal of 5 bases from V and 0 bases from J, the junction contained 9 bases not matched to a gene. The CDR3 has 17 residues. The V gene's germline CDR1 is SEHNR and CDR2 FQNEAQ (reference sequence). Oncomine TCR Beta short-read sequencing was applied to DNA from cultured CD4+ T cells. TCRdb re-called the PCR reads with MiXCR, one entry per CDR3 protein. The table shows roughly 19,000 distinct CDR3 sequences, with less than 75% occurring only once. Documented treatment: roughly nine-day PBMC culture with coronavirus spike peptide pools or control peptides (ViraFEST assay). Comment on this clonotype: The antigen remains unidentified.

The receptor comes from a human donor who had recovered from COVID-19. Specimen: CD4+ T cells from blood, cultured in vitro. This chain uses TRBV7-9 with TRBJ2-2; TRBD1 matches 7 bases. The CDR3 region has the DNA TGTGCCAGCAGCGGGACAGCCAAAAGCTCGAACACCGGGGAGCTGTTTTTT. Its protein product is CASSGTAKSSNTGELFF. The complete variable domain, with remaining parts taken from reference TRBV7-9 and TRBJ2-2, reads DTGVSQNPRHKITKRGQNVTFRCDPISEHNRLYWYRQTLGQGPEFLTYFQNEAQLEKSRLLSDRFSAERPKGSFSTLEIQRTEQGDSAMYLCASSGTAKSSNTGELFFGEGSRLTVL.